The clone carrying this T cell receptor beta chain was seen a handful of times. One entry per CDR3 protein results from TCRdb running MiXCR on the 5' RACE reads. The repertoire includes approximately 79,000 distinct CDR3 sequences, around 13% of them detected once, and approximately 1.1% sits in the top ten. CDR3 size: 17 residues. Trimming left V 1 base short and J 3 bases short, with 17 bases between. Germline V gene data show CDR1 as SGDLS and CDR2 as YYNGEE. The data stem from a study of early T cells in non-severe SARS-CoV-2 infection. This rearrangement joins TRBV9 to TRBJ1-3; D is unclear. The clonotype was recovered from an adult who was a healthcare worker with PCR-confirmed SARS-CoV-2 infection or an uninfected control (not recorded which). Material: whole blood. The CDR3 here is CASSVSGGPFSGNTIYF. CDR3 DNA sequence: TGTGCCAGCAGCGTAAGCGGCGGTCCTTTTAGTGGAAACACCATATATTTT.